The 12 T cell receptor beta chains below were found in one sample sequenced in a study of human T cells and chemical hapten exposure. As to time point: patch test 1, 2 weeks after DPC sensitization. Treatment meaning: therapeutic diphenylcyclopropenone sensitization with weekly scalp DPC. TCRdb analysed the RACE reads with MiXCR anew, one entry per CDR3 protein. The sample lists about 71,000 distinct CDR3 sequences, roughly 9.8% occurring once. Sequencing was performed on whole blood, taken in connection with sensitization to the hapten diphenylcyclopropenone (DPC). The origin of the receptors is a woman between 35 and 50 years old with alopecia areata. Some clones in this sample may be carry-over from other donors' samples.

This clonotype has a handful of counts. This sequence joins TRBV29-1 and TRBJ1-5; D not resolved. The germline V gene encodes CDR1 SQVTM and CDR2 ANQGSEA. The CDR3 covers 14 residues. CDR3 sequence reads: CTNRRSDSNQPQHF. CDR3 DNA sequence: TGCACTAATAGGAGGAGCGATAGCAATCAGCCCCAGCATTTT. The full variable domain, its missing parts supplied by reference TRBV29-1 and TRBJ1-5, is SAVISQKPSRDICQRGTSLTIQCQVDSQVTMMFWYRQQPGQSLTLIATANQGSEATYESGFVIDKFPISRPNLTFSTLTVSNMSPEDSSIYLCTNRRSDSNQPQHFGDGTRLSIL.

This clonotype was picked up a small number of times. This sequence joins TRBV3-1 and TRBJ2-1; D is undetermined. Trimming shortened V by 0 bases and J by 9 bases, and 9 bases separated the two germline ends. Germline loops: CDR1 LGHDT, CDR2 YNNKEL (reference sequence). The CDR3 has 13 residues. CDR3 bases: TGTGCCAGCAGCCAAGATCGGGTAGGTGAGCAGTTCTTC. It is translated as CASSQDRVGEQFF.

This clonotype occurred many times. V and J are TRBV27 and TRBJ1-6; TRBD1 matches at 8 bases. This CDR3 comprises 16 residues. Trimming at V came to 0 bases and at J to 9 bases, leaving 7 bases not matched to a gene. Looked up from germline, CDR1 is MNHEY and CDR2 is SMNVEV (reference sequence). Here the CDR3 reads CASSLSRQGMGSPLHF. The CDR3 region has the DNA TGTGCCAGCAGTTTATCTAGACAGGGGATGGGTTCACCCCTCCACTTT.

The V and J genes are TRBV2 and TRBJ1-5; 7 positions match TRBD1. The CDR3 has 12 residues. J was trimmed by 10 bases and V by 8 bases; bases with no gene match: 8. Looked up from germline, CDR1 is SNHLY and CDR2 is FYNNEI. CDR3 DNA: TGTGCCAGCGGAGGGGACAGCCGCCCCCAGCATTTT. It codes for CASGGDSRPQHF.

This clonotype was seen a handful of times. An end of the junction differs from the germline gene, which may be a read error. The V call is TRBV30, the J call TRBJ2-2; D is possibly TRBD1 or TRBD2 (5 bases each). Germline assignment: CDR1 GTSNPN and CDR2 SVGIG (reference sequence). The CDR3 covers 14 residues. In nucleotides, the CDR3 is TGTGCCCGGAGGATGACAGCGAACACCGGGGAGCTGTTTTTT. Translation: CARRMTANTGELFF.

This clonotype was picked up many times. V is TRBV6-5 and J is TRBJ1-4, with unresolved D. Germline V lookup: CDR1 MNHEY, CDR2 SVGAGI. The V end was cut by 5 bases, the J end by 6 bases, with 13 bases between. This CDR3 contains 14 residues. DNA for the CDR3: TGTGCCAGCAGTACGACATACGGGGATGAAAAACTGTTTTTT. Its protein product is CASSTTYGDEKLFF.

The chain couples TRBV9 to TRBJ2-7; D is possibly TRBD1 (5 bases). CDR1 and CDR2 from the germline V gene are SGDLS and YYNGEE. Trimming cost V 0 bases and J 5 bases, with 12 bases left between them. The CDR3 covers 14 residues. The DNA for the CDR3 is TGTGCCAGCAGCGTAGCCCCCGGACAAGACGAGCAGTACTTC. This gives the protein CASSVAPGQDEQYF.

This clonotype has ten or more counts. The V call is TRBV4-3, the J call TRBJ2-1; TRBD2 matches 8 bases. From germline, CDR1 is LGHNA and CDR2 YSLEER. The V segment lost 0 bases and the J segment 7 bases; nucleotides outside the gene matches: 8. This CDR3 has 16 amino acids. The DNA of the CDR3 is TGCGCCAGCAGCCAAGAGCCCAGCGGGGGCTCAAATGAGCAGTTCTTC. Translated, it gives CASSQEPSGGSNEQFF.

This clonotype has at least ten counts. V and J are TRBV20-1 and TRBJ1-5; 7 positions match TRBD1. V was pared by 4 bases and J by 3 bases, with 9 bases of the junction left unmatched. Germline V gene data show CDR1 as DFQATT and CDR2 as SNEGSKA (reference sequence). This CDR3 spans 15 amino acids. CDR3 coding DNA: TGCAGTGCTACGACGACAGGGCAGCTCAATCAGCCCCAGCATTTT. Its protein is CSATTTGQLNQPQHF.

This clonotype appeared many times. The gene calls are TRBV18 and TRBJ2-7; D unresolved. The CDR3 sequence is 15 residues long. Germline CDR1 KGHSH, CDR2 LQKENI. V shed 5 bases and J shed 0 bases, with 14 bases lying between them. CDR3: CASSSVGYSSYEQYF. The CDR3, as DNA: TGTGCCAGCTCATCCGTGGGCTATAGCTCCTACGAGCAGTACTTC.

This clonotype was seen many times. The rearrangement links TRBV28 to TRBJ1-1, with a possible D match to TRBD1 (6 bases). V lost 7 bases to trimming and J lost 9 bases, with 18 bases between them. The length of the CDR3 is 13 residues. Per germline, CDR1 MDHEN and CDR2 SYDVKM. CDR3 region: CASTPLGGQKAFF. DNA of the CDR3: TGTGCCAGCACCCCCTTGGGGGGGCAAAAAGCTTTCTTT.

This clonotype was observed at least ten times. This sequence joins TRBV4-3 and TRBJ2-7; 9 positions match TRBD1. This CDR3 has 15 amino acids. The V and J ends lost 4 bases and 4 bases, in that order; junction bases with no gene match: 8. CDR1 and CDR2 from the germline V gene are LGHNA and YSLEER. The CDR3: CASSLQTGGFYEQYF. The CDR3 DNA follows: TGCGCCAGCAGCCTCCAGACAGGGGGTTTTTACGAGCAGTACTTC.